The 15 T cell receptor beta chains given below trace back to one sample, sequenced in a study of blood T cells in healthy people across ages. For the second PCR, which ran for 7 to 11 cycles, a sample-barcoded 5' primer and a J-beta primer mix were used. TCRdb reprocessed the 5' RACE reads via MiXCR and lists one record per CDR3 protein. This sample yields hundreds of thousands of distinct CDR3 sequences, of which approximately 60% are seen a single time; roughly 24% belongs to the top ten. Sequencing used blood. The receptors shown here come from a man aged 35 to 55 in good health.

The chain has TRBV4-2 and TRBJ2-3; D is undetermined. The CDR3 loop spans 16 amino acids. In germline, CDR1 is LGHNA, CDR2 YNFKEQ. Deletions cut 2 bases from V and 2 bases from J, with 14 bases between. The CDR3 nucleotides read TGTGCCAGCAGCCAAATCCCCCGGCAAAACACAGATACGCAGTATTTT. Amino acid sequence: CASSQIPRQNTDTQYF.

The gene calls are TRBV28 and TRBJ1-1; D not certain. V was pared by 6 bases and J by 4 bases, with 12 bases between. Germline V gene sequence: CDR1 MDHEN, CDR2 SYDVKM. This CDR3 is built from 13 residues. The CDR3 coding sequence is TGTGCCAGCAGAAAACTCCAGAGCACTGAAGCTTTCTTT. It specifies CASRKLQSTEAFF.

The genes are TRBV28 and TRBJ2-4; D uncertain. The end of the DNA fits TRBJ2-7 better, so the J call may be wrong. The CDR3 is 14 amino acids. CDR1 is MDHEN, CDR2 SYDVKM, per germline. This CDR3 reads CASSFQHSRYEQYF. CDR3 nucleotide sequence: TGTGCCAGCAGTTTCCAACACTCGAGGTACGAGCAGTACTTC.

J is TRBJ2-1 and V is TRBV3-1, with 11 bases lining up with TRBD2. With 1 base clipped from V and 10 bases from J, the junction kept 3 bases outside the gene matches. Germline CDR1 and CDR2: LGHDT and YNNKEL (reference sequence). There are 14 residues in the CDR3. The CDR3 coding sequence is TGTGCCAGCAGCCAAGCGTCTAGCGGGGGGGAGCAGTTCTTC. Its protein product is CASSQASSGGEQFF.

V and J are TRBV29-1 and TRBJ2-1, with D maybe TRBD2 (5 bases). V shed 4 bases and J shed 6 bases, with 19 bases lying between them. In germline, CDR1 is SQVTM, CDR2 ANQGSEA. This CDR3 has 15 amino acids. CDR3 DNA sequence: TGCAGCGTTGGGACTCCACTGCAGCAATCCAATGAGCAGTTCTTC. This translates into CSVGTPLQQSNEQFF.

The V call is TRBV7-4, the J call TRBJ2-7; 12 bases match TRBD2. This CDR3 contains 17 residues. V dropped 7 bases and J dropped 0; count of bases not matched to a gene: 10. Germline CDR1 is SGHVT and CDR2 is SQSDAQ. For the CDR3, the DNA is TGTGCCAGCACCGAAAGACGGGGACTAGCGGGCTCCTACGAGCAGTACTTC. Its translation: CASTERRGLAGSYEQYF.

For the CDR3, the DNA is TGCGCCAGCAGCTTGGAACCGAGACTCTTAAGCTCCTACGAGCAGTACTTC. Translating gives CASSLEPRLLSSYEQYF. The chain carries TRBV5-1 and TRBJ2-7; D uncertain. Trimming pared 0 bases from V and 0 bases from J, leaving 16 bases between. The CDR3 extends over 17 amino acids. Per the germline V gene, CDR1 is SGHRS and CDR2 is YFSETQ.

CDR3 sequence reads: CSVLGSLTQSSYNEQFF. For the CDR3, the DNA is TGCAGCGTTTTGGGGTCCCTCACTCAGAGCTCCTACAATGAGCAGTTCTTC. The rearrangement uses TRBV29-1 and TRBJ2-1; D uncertain. Germline loops: CDR1 SQVTM, CDR2 ANQGSEA. CDR3 length: 17 amino acids. The V end lost 5 bases, the J end lost 0 bases, and 20 bases lay between the germline ends.

The chain joins TRBV12-3 or TRBV12-4 to TRBJ2-7, with D perhaps assigned TRBD1 or TRBD2 (5 bases each). CDR3 length equals 12 residues. Trimming took 6 bases from V and 4 from J, leaving 10 bases between them. The DNA of the CDR3 is TGTGCCAGCAGCGGGGACGGATACGAGCAGTACTTC. This codes for CASSGDGYEQYF.

This clonotype has a handful of counts. The V call is TRBV20-1, the J call TRBJ2-7; no clear D. With 0 bases removed from V and 0 bases from J, the gap between germline ends came to 9 bases. This CDR3 has 14 amino acids. CDR1 is DFQATT and CDR2 is SNEGSKA in the germline V gene (reference sequence). CDR3 protein: CSARDTRTSYEQYF. CDR3 nucleotides: TGCAGTGCTAGAGATACCCGGACCTCCTACGAGCAGTACTTC.

This clonotype appeared a few times. The chain carries TRBV6-5 and TRBJ2-1; D is perhaps TRBD2 (5 bases). V was pared by 5 bases and J by 4 bases, with 15 bases between. The germline CDR1 and CDR2 sequences are MNHEY and SVGAGI. This CDR3 spans 15 amino acids. The CDR3, as DNA: TGTGCCAGCAGTGCATCTACCGGGGAGTACAATGAGCAGTTCTTC. It specifies CASSASTGEYNEQFF.

The chain has TRBV24-1 and TRBJ1-5, with D possibly being TRBD1 (5 bases). Trimming removed 5 bases at V and 2 bases at J, with 6 bases between. The CDR3 runs 13 residues. CDR1 and CDR2 from the germline V gene are KGHDR and SFDVKD. In nucleotides, the CDR3 is TGTGCCACCAGTGTGGGGGGCAATCAGCCCCAGCATTTT. Translated, it gives CATSVGGNQPQHF.

The V and J genes are TRBV5-5 and TRBJ2-3; a possible D gene is TRBD2 (5 bases). Deletions cut 0 bases from V and 3 bases from J, with 11 bases between. Germline loops: CDR1 SGHKS, CDR2 YYEKEE (reference sequence). The CDR3 has 15 residues. CDR3 in DNA: TGTGCCAGCAGCTTGGGAGCGGTTATGACAGATACGCAGTATTTT. This translates into CASSLGAVMTDTQYF. The entire variable domain, with the rest obtained from reference TRBV5-5 and TRBJ2-3, is as follows: DAGVTQSPTHLIKTRGQQVTLRCSPISGHKSVSWYQQVLGQGPQFIFQYYEKEERGRGNFPDRFSARQFPNYSSELNVNALLLGDSALYLCASSLGAVMTDTQYFGPGTRLTVL.

The chain is built from TRBV6-6 and TRBJ1-1; maybe TRBD1 (6 bases). V dropped 0 bases and J dropped 10 bases, with 12 bases sitting between them. The CDR3 has 13 residues. Germline V gene lookup returns CDR1 MNHNY and CDR2 SVGAGI (reference sequence). As DNA, the CDR3 is TGTGCCAGCAGTTACTCGCAGGGACAAGGAGCTTTCTTT. Encoded protein: CASSYSQGQGAFF.

This clonotype was seen just once. The rearrangement uses TRBV7-9 and TRBJ2-7, with TRBD2 matching over 9 bases. CDR3 length: 19 residues. V lost 5 bases and J lost 7; bases outside the gene matches: 24. Germline V gene data show CDR1 as SEHNR and CDR2 as FQNEAQ (reference sequence). In DNA form, the CDR3 reads TGTGCCAGCAGCGCAAGGGTGAGCGGGGGGCAACCATATAACAATGAGCAGTACTTC. As protein: CASSARVSGGQPYNNEQYF.